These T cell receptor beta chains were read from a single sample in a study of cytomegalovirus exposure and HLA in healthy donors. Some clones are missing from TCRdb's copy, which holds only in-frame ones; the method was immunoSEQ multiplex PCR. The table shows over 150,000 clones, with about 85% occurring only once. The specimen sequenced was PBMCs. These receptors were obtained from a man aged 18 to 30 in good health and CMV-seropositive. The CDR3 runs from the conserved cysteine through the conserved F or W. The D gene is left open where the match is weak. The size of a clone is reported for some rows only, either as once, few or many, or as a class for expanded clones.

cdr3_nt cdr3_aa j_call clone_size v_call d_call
TGTGCCCTGACTAGCGGGAATTACAATGAGCAGTTCTTC CALTSGNYNEQFF TRBJ2-1 - TRBV30 TRBD2
TGTGCCAGCAGCAGACAGGGGTCGACTGAAGCTTTCTTT CASSRQGSTEAFF TRBJ1-1 once TRBV6-5 TRBD1
TGTGCCAGCTCGGCAGGACACCCTTCCTACGAGCAGTACTTC CASSAGHPSYEQYF TRBJ2-7 - TRBV25-1 -
TGTGCAAGTCGCCAATTATCACAGGGTATGAGTGGCTACACCTTC CASRQLSQGMSGYTF TRBJ1-2 - TRBV12-2 -
TGTGCCAGCTCCCCACAGGGTTACTCCTACAATGAGCAGTTCTTC CASSPQGYSYNEQFF TRBJ2-1 - TRBV6-1 -
TGTGCCAGTAGTATAGCGGTTCGCTCCTACGAGCAGTACTTC CASSIAVRSYEQYF TRBJ2-7 - TRBV19 -
TGTGCCTGGAATACGCAGATATCAGACACCTTC CAWNTQISDTF TRBJ1-2 - TRBV30 -
TGTGCCAGCAGTCTCGGGGAGGGCCAGCCCCAGCATTTT CASSLGEGQPQHF TRBJ1-5 few TRBV6-1 -
TGCGCCAGCAGCTTGGCCCCCGGGACAGCATATGGCTACACCTTC CASSLAPGTAYGYTF TRBJ1-2 once TRBV5-1 TRBD1
TGTGCCAGCAGCTTCCTGGGGAGCACACAGGGGGAAGCTTTCTTT CASSFLGSTQGEAFF TRBJ1-1 once TRBV5-5 TRBD1
TGTGCCAGCAGTGACACGGCCTACGAGCAGTACTTC CASSDTAYEQYF TRBJ2-7 - TRBV2 -
TGTGCCAGCAGCTTGGGTTACAGGGGGCTATTGGGAGAGACCCAGTACTTC CASSLGYRGLLGETQYF TRBJ2-5 - TRBV11-3 TRBD1
TGTGCCAGCAGCTCGGACAGGGGGGACCGTAATGAAAAACTGTTTTTT CASSSDRGDRNEKLFF TRBJ1-4 - TRBV7-9 TRBD1
TGTGCCAGTGGGACGGGAGGACAGGGGGTGAACATTCAGTACTTC CASGTGGQGVNIQYF TRBJ2-4 once TRBV19 TRBD1
TGCGCCAGCAGCCAAGTGGCAGGCCCAGGGGGTTCACCCCTCCACTTT CASSQVAGPGGSPLHF TRBJ1-6 - TRBV4-1 TRBD1
TGTGCCAGCAGTTACTCTAGCGGGGGGGCCTACGAGCAGTACTTC CASSYSSGGAYEQYF TRBJ2-7 - TRBV6-5 TRBD2
TGTGCCAGCAGGGGGGTTGGACAGGGGAGGACTGAAGCTTTCTTT CASRGVGQGRTEAFF TRBJ1-1 once TRBV2 TRBD1
TGTGCCAGCACCTCTGGCCTTTTTCTCAATGAGCAGTTCTTC CASTSGLFLNEQFF TRBJ2-1 - TRBV27 -
TGTGCCAGCAGGCGGACAGGGACAAGCTATGGCTACACCTTC CASRRTGTSYGYTF TRBJ1-2 - TRBV6-5 TRBD1
TGTGCCAGCAGTTTTACAAACACTGAAGCTTTCTTT CASSFTNTEAFF TRBJ1-1 once TRBV25-1 -
TGTGCCATCAGTGAGAAGACAGGGGGCGAAACCTTC CAISEKTGGETF TRBJ1-2 few TRBV10-3 TRBD1
TGCGCCAGCTCACCTAGCGGGAGGGCCCTTGCAGATACGCAGTATTTT CASSPSGRALADTQYF TRBJ2-3 - TRBV4-1 TRBD2
TGTGCCAGCACCGCAACAGGGAAGGACACTGAAGCTTTCTTT CASTATGKDTEAFF TRBJ1-1 - TRBV6-6 -
TGTGCCTGGAGTGTGGAACAGAAAATATCTGGGGCCAACGTCCTGACTTTC CAWSVEQKISGANVLTF TRBJ2-6 - TRBV30 -
TGTGCCAGCAGCCAAGATTGGTCGGGCTATGGCTACACCTTC CASSQDWSGYGYTF TRBJ1-2 - TRBV4-2 -
TGTGCCAGCAGTCCGAGCGGGGAAGAGACCCAGTACTTC CASSPSGEETQYF TRBJ2-5 - TRBV7-9 TRBD2
TGTGCCAGCAGTGCGGACAGAATGAACACTGAAGCTTTCTTT CASSADRMNTEAFF TRBJ1-1 - TRBV28 -
TGTGCCAGCAGGGGGGCGGGCAATGAGCAGTTCTTC CASRGAGNEQFF TRBJ2-1 - TRBV7-8 -
TGTGCCAGCAGCTACGGACAGGGGGAAAACTACGAGCAGTACTTC CASSYGQGENYEQYF TRBJ2-7 - TRBV7-9 TRBD1
TGTGCCAGCAGCTTAACAGCGGCAAGCACAGATACGCAGTATTTT CASSLTAASTDTQYF TRBJ2-3 - TRBV7-3 -
TGTGCCAGCAGCTTAGACCCCTACAGGGGGCAGACCGGGGAGCTGTTTTTT CASSLDPYRGQTGELFF TRBJ2-2 - TRBV11-2 TRBD1
TGCGCCAGCAGCTTGGCAGGGGGTTCCACAGATACGCAGTATTTT CASSLAGGSTDTQYF TRBJ2-3 once TRBV5-1 TRBD1
TGTGCCAGCGCCCCTGGGGGGGCCGGCAATCAGCCCCAGCATTTT CASAPGGAGNQPQHF TRBJ1-5 once TRBV27 -
TGTGCCAGTAGTATCGGAGGGGCCTTTTGGACAGGAATAGGAGAGACCCAGTACTTC CASSIGGAFWTGIGETQYF TRBJ2-5 - TRBV19 -
TGTGCCACCTCGCTAGCGGGAGGGCCAAGCACAGATACGCAGTATTTT CATSLAGGPSTDTQYF TRBJ2-3 - TRBV27 TRBD2
TGTGCTAGTGGTTTGGCAAGAGCAGGGGTCCCTGAAGCTTTCTTT CASGLARAGVPEAFF TRBJ1-1 - TRBV12-5 -
TGCAGCGTTGAAGGCGCGGGGGCACCTCCAGGAGATACGCAGTATTTT CSVEGAGAPPGDTQYF TRBJ2-3 - TRBV29-1 -
TGTGCCAGCAGCAGGGACAGGCTGGCAGATACGCAGTATTTT CASSRDRLADTQYF TRBJ2-3 - TRBV28 TRBD1
TGTGCCAGCAGCTTAGACGGGAGGGCCGTCAATGAGCAGTTCTTC CASSLDGRAVNEQFF TRBJ2-1 - TRBV11-1 TRBD2
TGTGCCAGCAGCTCCGGGGTGGCCAAAAACATTCAGTACTTC CASSSGVAKNIQYF TRBJ2-4 - TRBV7-8 -
TGTGCCAGCTTAGGAGGAATCCCCTACGAGCAGTACTTC CASLGGIPYEQYF TRBJ2-7 - TRBV7-9 -
TGTGCCAGTACCTGGGGGACAGGGGAAACTGAAGCTTTCTTT CASTWGTGETEAFF TRBJ1-1 - TRBV19 TRBD1
TGTGCCAGCAGCCAAGATAGAGGGGGGGGGACTGAAGCTTTCTTT CASSQDRGGGTEAFF TRBJ1-1 - TRBV4-2 -
TGTGCCAGCAGCGCCGAGGCAGGGAGCAATCAGCCCCAGCATTTT CASSAEAGSNQPQHF TRBJ1-5 - TRBV9 -
TGTGCCAGCAGCTCGACAGGGGGGAACACTGAAGCTTTCTTT CASSSTGGNTEAFF TRBJ1-1 - TRBV7-2 TRBD1
TGTGCCAGCAGCAGCAAACTAGCGTTGGACATTCAGTACTTC CASSSKLALDIQYF TRBJ2-4 - TRBV28 TRBD2
TGTGCCAGCAGGGGTTATGTGGGGGGGCCGGAGACCCAGTACTTC CASRGYVGGPETQYF TRBJ2-5 - TRBV2 -
TGTGCCAGCAGCTTGGAAGCGGGAGGGAGTGAGCAGTACTTC CASSLEAGGSEQYF TRBJ2-7 - TRBV5-4 TRBD2
TGTGCCAGCAGTTCCTCGTCGACTGGCCTTATGGGCTACACCTTC CASSSSSTGLMGYTF TRBJ1-2 - TRBV27 -
TGTGCCAGCAGCTTATTGGGCAGTAACTATGGCTACACCTTC CASSLLGSNYGYTF TRBJ1-2 - TRBV13 -
TGTGCCAGCAGCGACAGGGGCCATCAATCCTACGAGCAGTACTTC CASSDRGHQSYEQYF TRBJ2-7 - TRBV6-5 TRBD1
TGTGCCAGCAGCTGGGACTCCGACGAGCAGTACTTC CASSWDSDEQYF TRBJ2-7 once TRBV28 -
TGTGCCAGCAGTTCGCCCGGGACAGGGGATTGGGAGCAGTACTTC CASSSPGTGDWEQYF TRBJ2-7 - TRBV28 TRBD1
TGTGCCAGCAGTGCCGAGGCTCTGCAGTTCTTC CASSAEALQFF TRBJ2-1 - TRBV6-1 -
TGTGCCAGCAGCCTACTGACAGTTTCCTACAATGAGCAGTTCTTC CASSLLTVSYNEQFF TRBJ2-1 - TRBV7-9 -
TGTGCCAGCAGTTTAATGGCGGGGGGAACCGGGGAGCTGTTTTTT CASSLMAGGTGELFF TRBJ2-2 once TRBV27 TRBD2
TGTGCCAGCAGTCCCCGCCGACTAGCAGGCACAGATACGCAGTATTTT CASSPRRLAGTDTQYF TRBJ2-3 once TRBV27 TRBD2
TGTGCCAGCAGCGCGGGACTAGCGGGGGGGCTTGGAGATACGCAGTATTTT CASSAGLAGGLGDTQYF TRBJ2-3 - TRBV11-2 TRBD2